This record concerns one T cell receptor (beta chain) sequence. What it binds is unknown. V lost 3 bases and J lost 5; bases outside the gene matches: 7. Germline assignment: CDR1 SGHRS and CDR2 YFSETQ. The CDR3 is made up of 15 amino acids. This entry comes from a study of identical twins. TCRdb re-called the 5' RACE reads through MiXCR, storing one row per CDR3 protein. The repertoire holds some 690,000 distinct CDR3 sequences, with 21% as singletons. Study conclusions and caveats: The more abundant beta clonotypes in cord blood had fewer insertions, and memory repertoires did not show this. Weaker excess sharing between twins was seen in beta out-of-frame sequences.

In addition, the sample was reused for a study of T cells expressing NK-cell markers. This second study notes: The eight sequenced donors comprised seven who were HCMV-seropositive and one who was seronegative. Dominant NKG2C+ clonotypes made up about 1.0-7.0% of CD8+ T cells in six donors.

The sequencing input was PBMCs. This TCR was recovered from a woman aged 18-35 years in good health. The chain joins TRBV5-1 to TRBJ2-5; 10 bases match TRBD1. CDR3: CASSSRDRGLETQYF. CDR3 DNA sequence: TGCGCCAGCAGCTCCCGGGACAGGGGCCTGGAGACCCAGTACTTC.